Listed below are T cell receptor beta chains from one sample, sequenced in a study of cytomegalovirus exposure and HLA in healthy donors. Sequencing used immunoSEQ multiplex PCR; TCRdb keeps in-frame clones, though not all of them. The sample has over 150,000 clones, roughly 73% seen once. The source material was PBMCs. Source of these receptors: a male donor in good health and CMV-seronegative. CDR3s include the opening cysteine and the closing phenylalanine or tryptophan. D genes are given only for firm matches. A row's size may be missing; if present it is once, few, many or a size class.

cdr3_aa: CASSRGTGERTDTQYF; cdr3_nt: TGCGCCAGCAGCCGCGGGACAGGGGAGCGTACAGATACGCAGTATTTT; v_call: TRBV5-1; clone_size: .; j_call: TRBJ2-3; d_call: TRBD1
cdr3_aa: CASTQDRVGNTIYF; cdr3_nt: TGTGCCAGCACACAAGACAGGGTTGGAAACACCATATATTTT; v_call: TRBV5-8; clone_size: few; j_call: TRBJ1-3; d_call: TRBD1
cdr3_aa: CASSFSVYEQYF; cdr3_nt: TGTGCCAGCAGCTTCTCCGTTTACGAGCAGTACTTC; v_call: TRBV7-9; clone_size: few; j_call: TRBJ2-7; d_call: .
cdr3_aa: CASSPASAYGYTF; cdr3_nt: TGTGCCAGCTCACCGGCGTCAGCGTATGGCTACACCTTC; v_call: TRBV18; clone_size: .; j_call: TRBJ1-2; d_call: .
cdr3_aa: CASKISGNSGELFF; cdr3_nt: TGTGCCAGCAAAATCTCAGGGAATTCGGGGGAGCTGTTTTTT; v_call: TRBV11-3; clone_size: .; j_call: TRBJ2-2; d_call: .
cdr3_aa: CASSQRTSGRGDTQYF; cdr3_nt: TGTGCCAGCAGCCAACGCACTAGCGGGAGAGGTGATACGCAGTATTTT; v_call: TRBV5-4; clone_size: .; j_call: TRBJ2-3; d_call: TRBD2
cdr3_aa: CASSLGQVAYEQYF; cdr3_nt: TGTGCCAGCAGCTTGGGACAGGTAGCCTACGAGCAGTACTTC; v_call: TRBV7-9; clone_size: .; j_call: TRBJ2-7; d_call: TRBD1
cdr3_aa: CASSQEGLGYRGLYNEQFF; cdr3_nt: TGTGCCAGCAGCCAAGAGGGGTTAGGATACAGGGGCCTTTACAATGAGCAGTTCTTC; v_call: TRBV14; clone_size: few; j_call: TRBJ2-1; d_call: TRBD1
cdr3_aa: CAISEGGVGSETQYF; cdr3_nt: TGTGCCATCAGTGAGGGCGGGGTTGGGTCAGAGACCCAGTACTTC; v_call: TRBV10-3; clone_size: .; j_call: TRBJ2-5; d_call: .
cdr3_aa: CASSRLPGADIYEQFF; cdr3_nt: TGTGCCAGCAGCCGACTGCCGGGAGCGGATATTTATGAGCAGTTCTTC; v_call: TRBV4-2; clone_size: .; j_call: TRBJ2-1; d_call: .
cdr3_aa: CASSRGTGLSNQPQHF; cdr3_nt: TGTGCCAGCAGCCGCGGGACAGGGCTTAGCAATCAGCCCCAGCATTTT; v_call: TRBV27; clone_size: .; j_call: TRBJ1-5; d_call: TRBD1
cdr3_aa: CASTPRTGQGGYTF; cdr3_nt: TGTGCCAGCACCCCCCGGACAGGCCAAGGGGGCTACACCTTC; v_call: TRBV6-5; clone_size: .; j_call: TRBJ1-2; d_call: TRBD1
cdr3_aa: CASSGTGPTEAFF; cdr3_nt: TGTGCCAGCAGTGGGACAGGGCCCACTGAAGCTTTCTTT; v_call: TRBV6-1; clone_size: few; j_call: TRBJ1-1; d_call: TRBD1
cdr3_aa: CASSEAVRGRRYEQYF; cdr3_nt: TGTGCCAGCAGTGAAGCGGTTCGGGGTAGGAGATACGAGCAGTACTTC; v_call: TRBV6-1; clone_size: .; j_call: TRBJ2-7; d_call: .